These 23 T cell receptor beta chains came from one sample sequenced in a study of T cell changes during pregnancy in multiple sclerosis. The repertoire was sequenced with immunoSEQ multiplex PCR; TCRdb's copy has only in-frame clones and lacks some. The sample carries over 100,000 clones, approximately 90% recorded once. Source: peripheral blood, taken in the third trimester of pregnancy. These TCRs come from a female donor with multiple sclerosis, enrolled in a pregnancy study.

V and J are TRBV27 and TRBJ2-5; D perhaps matches TRBD2 (6 bases). CDR3 length: 14 residues. Trimming took 2 bases from V and 1 from J, leaving 8 bases between them. Germline CDR1 is MNHEY and CDR2 is SMNVEV (reference sequence). Written as DNA, the CDR3 is TGTGCCAGCAGTTTAATGGGACTCCAAGAGACCCAGTACTTC. Translating it yields CASSLMGLQETQYF.

V usage is TRBV30 and J usage is TRBJ2-7; 9 nucleotides agree with TRBD1. CDR1 is GTSNPN and CDR2 is SVGIG in the germline V gene (reference sequence). The CDR3 consists of 16 residues. V lost 3 bases to trimming and J lost 0 bases; unmatched junction nucleotides: 9. Here the CDR3 reads CAWSVRTGASSYEQYF. The CDR3 DNA is TGTGCCTGGAGCGTCCGGACAGGGGCCAGCTCCTACGAGCAGTACTTC. Variable domain in full (rest from reference TRBV30 and TRBJ2-7): SQTIHQWPATLVQPVGSPLSLECTVEGTSNPNLYWYRQAAGRGLQLLFYSVGIGQISSEVPQNLSASRPQDRQFILSSKKLLLSDSGFYLCAWSVRTGASSYEQYFGPGTRLTVT.

This chain links TRBV10-2 with TRBJ1-1; possibly TRBD1 for D (5 bases). V gave up 6 bases and J gave up 1 base, with 12 bases separating them. The germline CDR1 and CDR2 sequences are WSHSY and SAAADI. The CDR3 consists of 14 residues. The CDR3 spells CASRLGHPNTEAFF. Here the CDR3 DNA reads TGCGCCAGCAGATTAGGACACCCGAACACTGAAGCTTTCTTT.

The chain joins TRBV6-4 to TRBJ2-1, with D perhaps TRBD2 (5 bases). The CDR3 runs 13 residues. Germline values: CDR1 MRHNA, CDR2 SNTAGT. V gave up 2 bases and J gave up 7 bases, with 9 bases separating them. CDR3 in DNA: TGTGCCAGCAGTGACGCTAGCTTTAATGAGCAGTTCTTC. As protein: CASSDASFNEQFF.

The V gene is TRBV18, the J gene TRBJ1-1, with 8 bases lining up with TRBD1. There are 14 residues in the CDR3. The germline CDR1 and CDR2 sequences are KGHSH and LQKENI. V lost 5 bases and J lost 2; bases outside the gene matches: 4. The DNA of the CDR3 is TGTGCCAGCTCAGAACAGGGGGTCAACACTGAAGCTTTCTTT. It codes for CASSEQGVNTEAFF.

This chain links TRBV6-1 with TRBJ2-5; D is perhaps TRBD2 (5 bases). The germline gives CDR1 MNHNS, CDR2 SASEGT. Between the trimmed V and J ends, which lost 5 bases and 5 bases, there was a span of 15 bases. CDR3 size: 14 residues. Written as DNA, the CDR3 is TGTGCCAGCAGTAAACTTGGACTGATGGAGACCCAGTACTTC. Its translation: CASSKLGLMETQYF.

The chain employs TRBV5-6 and TRBJ2-3, with TRBD2 identical over 11 bases. This CDR3 is 16 amino acids long. Germline lookup yields CDR1 SGHDT and CDR2 YYEEEE. V was pared by 5 bases and J by 2 bases, with 7 bases of the junction left unmatched. This CDR3 is CASRDRLAGYTDTQYF. The DNA for the CDR3 is TGTGCCAGCAGGGACAGACTAGCGGGATACACAGATACGCAGTATTTT.

The V gene is TRBV5-1, the J gene TRBJ1-2, with TRBD1 identical over 12 bases. Trimming at V came to 0 bases and at J to 9 bases, leaving 6 bases not matched to a gene. Germline CDR1 reads SGHRS; CDR2 reads YFSETQ. The length of the CDR3 is 15 residues. This CDR3 reads CASSLAGQGASSYTF. Written as DNA, the CDR3 is TGCGCCAGCAGCTTGGCGGGACAGGGGGCTTCGAGCTACACCTTC.

The V gene is TRBV30, the J gene TRBJ2-5; 8 bases fit TRBD1. J gave up 5 bases and V 4 bases, and 6 bases lay outside the gene matches. This CDR3 spans 13 amino acids. The germline gives CDR1 GTSNPN, CDR2 SVGIG (reference sequence). The CDR3 DNA follows: TGTGCCTGGACGGGACAGGCTAAGGAGACCCAGTACTTC. It specifies CAWTGQAKETQYF.

The rearrangement joins TRBV10-3 to TRBJ2-6; D remains ambiguous. The germline CDR1 and CDR2 sequences are ENHRY and SYGVKD. The CDR3 extends over 15 amino acids. V was pared by 0 bases and J by 4 bases, with 7 bases between. The CDR3 protein is CAISESLPGANVLTF. Written as DNA, the CDR3 is TGTGCCATCAGTGAGTCCCTTCCCGGGGCCAACGTCCTGACTTTC.

The rearrangement links TRBV20-1 to TRBJ2-1; D might be TRBD2 (6 bases). The germline V gene has CDR1 DFQATT and CDR2 SNEGSKA (reference sequence). The CDR3 totals 10 residues. The ends were cut back, 4 bases at V and 9 bases at J, with 7 bases in the middle. Written as DNA, the CDR3 is TGCAGTGCTACTAGCGTTGAGCAGTTCTTC. This codes for CSATSVEQFF.

The chain joins TRBV2 to TRBJ1-3; perhaps TRBD1 as D (5 bases). CDR1 is SNHLY and CDR2 is FYNNEI in the germline V gene. The CDR3 covers 14 residues. Trimming left V 6 bases short and J 4 bases short, with 13 bases between. The CDR3 region is CASSHAGIGNTIYF. CDR3 nucleotides: TGTGCCAGCAGCCATGCAGGGATCGGAAACACCATATATTTT.

This chain joins TRBV28 and TRBJ1-2; D is unresolved. The V end was cut by 6 bases, the J end by 1 base, with 6 bases between. Germline V CDR1 and CDR2: MDHEN, SYDVKM. The CDR3 is 12 amino acids. CDR3: CASSPINYGYTF. CDR3 nucleotides: TGTGCCAGCAGCCCCATTAACTATGGCTACACCTTC.

This clone was seen just once. Its ends do not fully match the called genes, so a read error is possible. This chain uses TRBV7-2 with TRBJ2-7; 9 bases align to TRBD2. This CDR3 has 13 residues. Germline-derived CDR1 and CDR2 are SGHTA and FQGNSA. The CDR3 region has the DNA TGTGCCAGCAGCTTAGGGCTAGCGGGGCGCCTTAACTTC. Its protein product is CASSLGLAGRLNF.

The chain uses TRBV9 and TRBJ2-5; TRBD2 is a possible D gene (5 bases). This CDR3 contains 13 residues. V lost 0 bases and J 5 bases, leaving 8 bases between the germline ends. Germline V CDR1 and CDR2: SGDLS, YYNGEE. The CDR3 nucleotides are TGTGCCAGCAGCGTAGGAGGGTGGGAGACCCAGTACTTC. Its translation is CASSVGGWETQYF.

The chain has TRBV18 and TRBJ2-7; 7 bases are shared with TRBD2. V shed 3 bases and J 2 bases; nucleotides not matched to a gene: 16. Germline V gene lookup returns CDR1 KGHSH and CDR2 LQKENI. The CDR3 covers 18 residues. The CDR3 bases are TGTGCCAGCTCACCTGCTGGGTGGCCGGGACTACGCGCCTACGAGCAGTACTTC. This codes for CASSPAGWPGLRAYEQYF. Drawing the rest from reference TRBV18 and TRBJ2-7, the complete variable domain is NAGVMQNPRHLVRRRGQEARLRCSPMKGHSHVYWYRQLPEEGLKFMVYLQKENIIDESGMPKERFSAEFPKEGPSILRIQQVVRGDSAAYFCASSPAGWPGLRAYEQYFGPGTRLTVT.

V and J are TRBV5-1 and TRBJ1-2, with TRBD1 matching 11 bases. Germline V gives CDR1 SGHRS, CDR2 YFSETQ. This CDR3 spans 16 amino acids. Trimming removed 4 bases from V and 8 bases from J; junction bases left unmatched: 13. The CDR3 DNA reads TGCGCCAGCAGCCTCCGTGTGGACAGGGGGCGAGAGGGCTACACCTTC. It is translated as CASSLRVDRGREGYTF.

This chain connects TRBV29-1 to TRBJ1-2; D call uncertain. Germline CDR1 SQVTM, CDR2 ANQGSEA. The CDR3 contains 12 residues. Trimming removed 3 bases from V and 0 bases from J, with 5 bases in between. The CDR3 coding sequence is TGCAGCGTTGACAGGTCTAACTATGGCTACACCTTC. Translation: CSVDRSNYGYTF.

The chain is built from TRBV6-5 and TRBJ2-2, with 12 bases that match TRBD2. The CDR3 is made up of 16 amino acids. Germline V gives CDR1 MNHEY, CDR2 SVGAGI. Trimming cost V 4 bases and J 6 bases; bases outside gene matches: 6. In DNA form, the CDR3 reads TGTGCCAGCAGTTCTCTGACTAGCGGGAGCCCCGGGGAGCTGTTTTTT. Its protein is CASSSLTSGSPGELFF.

The V call is TRBV29-1, the J call TRBJ2-7; 11 positions match TRBD1. This CDR3 has 13 amino acids. Germline V gene lookup returns CDR1 SQVTM and CDR2 ANQGSEA. Germline trimming cut 3 bases from V and 3 bases from J; bases unmatched to any gene: 1. CDR3 sequence (DNA): TGCAGCGTTGAGGGACAGGGGGTCTACGAGCAGTACTTC. The encoded protein is CSVEGQGVYEQYF.

This chain joins TRBV18 and TRBJ1-5; D gene uncertain. Trimming left V 3 bases short and J 3 bases short, with 9 bases between. Germline V CDR1 and CDR2: KGHSH, LQKENI. This CDR3 comprises 14 residues. The CDR3 DNA sequence: TGTGCCAGCTCACCGGGAGGAATCAATCAGCCCCAGCATTTT. Translating it yields CASSPGGINQPQHF.

This chain connects TRBV6-4 to TRBJ1-2, with TRBD1 matching over 7 bases. The junction had 10 bases not matched to a gene; V was cut back by 3 bases and J by 6 bases. CDR3 length: 15 residues. Germline loops: CDR1 MRHNA, CDR2 SNTAGT. The CDR3, as DNA: TGTGCCAGCAGTGAGATGGCAGGGGGAGTGGATGGCTACACCTTC. Protein: CASSEMAGGVDGYTF.

The CDR3 coding sequence is TGTGCCAGCAGCGTGGCGGGGGGTGGGCTAGACACTGAAGCTTTCTTT. Translated: CASSVAGGGLDTEAFF. V usage is TRBV9 and J usage is TRBJ1-1; a possible D gene is TRBD1 (5 bases). From germline, CDR1 is SGDLS and CDR2 YYNGEE. CDR3 length: 16 amino acids. The V and J ends lost 2 bases and 3 bases respectively, with 17 bases between them.